This T cell receptor beta chain derives from a study of beta chain features in type 1 diabetes. Findings and limits, study-wide: Significant though moderate, a shortening of TCRB CDR3s appeared in all four CD4+ subsets of Type 1 diabetes patients.

This clone was observed a few times. As yet, its antigen is unknown. From germline, CDR1 is SGHNT and CDR2 YYREEE (reference sequence). The CDR3 sequence is 16 residues long. The J segment lost 1 base and the V segment lost 2 bases, leaving 5 bases of the junction unmatched. The authors reverse transcribed all of the isolated RNA, so sequencing captured expressed TCRB transcripts. Assay: immunoSEQ multiplex PCR; the TCRdb copy retains only in-frame clones and omits some. The table shows approximately 280,000 clones, with about 15% occurring only once. V gene TRBV5-4 combines with J gene TRBJ2-1; TRBD2 matches at 8 bases. The material sequenced was naive CD4+ T cells from blood. The clonotype comes from a man aged 18 to 35 with type 1 diabetes. The DNA for the CDR3 is TGTGCCAGCAGCTTAGTGTTAGCGGGGTCCTACAATGAGCAGTTCTTC. Protein sequence: CASSLVLAGSYNEQFF.